Listed below are T cell receptor beta chains from one sample, sequenced in a study of early T cells in non-severe SARS-CoV-2 infection. TCRdb passed the 5' RACE reads through MiXCR, listing each CDR3 protein once. The repertoire holds over 35,000 distinct CDR3 sequences, with 3.5% to 5% as singletons. The sample comprised whole blood. The receptor set was obtained from an adult who was a healthcare worker with PCR-confirmed SARS-CoV-2 infection or an uninfected control (not recorded which). Both conserved end residues are part of each CDR3. D genes are given only for firm matches. Size is omitted from some rows. Given values are once, few, many or a class for expanded clones.

d_call: .; j_call: TRBJ1-1; v_call: TRBV2; clone_size: many; cdr3_length: 11; cdr3_nt: TGTGCCAGCACTGCGAACACTGAAGCTTTCTTT; cdr3_aa: CASTANTEAFF
d_call: .; j_call: TRBJ2-3; v_call: TRBV5-1; clone_size: many; cdr3_length: 13; cdr3_nt: TGCGCCAGCAGACACGGGGAAAGAGATACGCAGTATTTT; cdr3_aa: CASRHGERDTQYF
d_call: .; j_call: TRBJ1-5; v_call: TRBV23-1; clone_size: many; cdr3_length: 16; cdr3_nt: TGCGCCAGCAGTCAATCGTCCAGGGTAGGAAAACAGCCCCAGCATTTT; cdr3_aa: CASSQSSRVGKQPQHF
d_call: TRBD1; j_call: TRBJ1-2; v_call: TRBV5-1; clone_size: many; cdr3_length: 12; cdr3_nt: TGCGCCAGCAGCTACACGACAGGGCACTACACCTTC; cdr3_aa: CASSYTTGHYTF
d_call: .; j_call: TRBJ2-7; v_call: TRBV30; clone_size: many; cdr3_length: 16; cdr3_nt: TGTGCCTGGAGTCCACGGAGCTATCCGGGGCCCTACGAGCAGTACTTC; cdr3_aa: CAWSPRSYPGPYEQYF
d_call: TRBD1; j_call: TRBJ2-7; v_call: TRBV12-3/TRBV12-4; clone_size: few; cdr3_length: 14; cdr3_nt: TGTGCCAGCAGTTCCTTCGACAGGGCCTACGAGCAGTACTTC; cdr3_aa: CASSSFDRAYEQYF
d_call: .; j_call: TRBJ2-3; v_call: TRBV10-3; clone_size: few; cdr3_length: 11; cdr3_nt: TGTGCCTCCGCGGAGGGAGATACGCAGTATTTT; cdr3_aa: CASAEGDTQYF
d_call: TRBD1; j_call: TRBJ1-2; v_call: TRBV12-3/TRBV12-4; clone_size: many; cdr3_length: 15; cdr3_nt: TGTGCCAGCAGTTTAGACAGGGGATATTACTATGGCTACACCTTC; cdr3_aa: CASSLDRGYYYGYTF
d_call: .; j_call: TRBJ2-6; v_call: TRBV15; clone_size: many; cdr3_length: 16; cdr3_nt: TGTGCCACCAGCAGAGATTATGACTCTGGGGCCAACGTCCTGACTTTC; cdr3_aa: CATSRDYDSGANVLTF
d_call: TRBD2; j_call: TRBJ2-7; v_call: TRBV3-1; clone_size: few; cdr3_length: 15; cdr3_nt: TGTGCCAGCAGCTCGTCCAGCGGGGTCTCCTACGAGCAGTACTTC; cdr3_aa: CASSSSSGVSYEQYF
d_call: .; j_call: TRBJ1-2; v_call: TRBV9; clone_size: .; cdr3_length: 13; cdr3_nt: TGTGCCAGCAGCCCCCAGGTTCGTGACGGCTACACCTTC; cdr3_aa: CASSPQVRDGYTF
d_call: .; j_call: TRBJ1-3; v_call: TRBV7-2; clone_size: medium-sized; cdr3_length: 14; cdr3_nt: TGTGCCAGCAGCTTAGAAAGGGCTGGAAACACCATATATTTT; cdr3_aa: CASSLERAGNTIYF
d_call: TRBD1; j_call: TRBJ1-2; v_call: TRBV15; clone_size: many; cdr3_length: 16; cdr3_nt: TGTGCCACCAGCGCAGAGTTGGGACAGTTAAATTATGGCTACACCTTC; cdr3_aa: CATSAELGQLNYGYTF
d_call: .; j_call: TRBJ2-1; v_call: TRBV11-2; clone_size: many; cdr3_length: 16; cdr3_nt: TGTGCCAGCAGCTTAGGGCGAGGGGCCCTTTACAATGAGCAGTTCTTC; cdr3_aa: CASSLGRGALYNEQFF
d_call: .; j_call: TRBJ1-4; v_call: TRBV7-2; clone_size: many; cdr3_length: 13; cdr3_nt: TGTGCCAGCAGCCAGGGGAGGGCTGAAAAACTGTTTTTT; cdr3_aa: CASSQGRAEKLFF
d_call: TRBD2; j_call: TRBJ2-1; v_call: TRBV29-1; clone_size: many; cdr3_length: 14; cdr3_nt: TGCAGCGTTAGCATTGCGGGGGGGCCGAATGAGCAGTTCTTC; cdr3_aa: CSVSIAGGPNEQFF
d_call: .; j_call: TRBJ2-1; v_call: TRBV2; clone_size: few; cdr3_length: 14; cdr3_nt: TGTGTCAGCTGTGTTCAGAGCTCCTACAATGAGCAGTTCTTC; cdr3_aa: CVSCVQSSYNEQFF
d_call: TRBD1; j_call: TRBJ1-1; v_call: TRBV7-8; clone_size: many; cdr3_length: 17; cdr3_nt: TGTGCCAGCAGCTTCATGACAGGGGGCCTGGGGGGAACTGAAGCTTTCTTT; cdr3_aa: CASSFMTGGLGGTEAFF
d_call: .; j_call: TRBJ1-6; v_call: TRBV6-6; clone_size: many; cdr3_length: 14; cdr3_nt: TGTGCCAGCACAGGGAGATCGTCGAATTCACCCCTCCACTTT; cdr3_aa: CASTGRSSNSPLHF
d_call: TRBD1; j_call: TRBJ2-5; v_call: TRBV6-6; clone_size: many; cdr3_length: 13; cdr3_nt: TGTGCCAGCAGTCCGCAGGGGGCCCGGACCCAGTACTTC; cdr3_aa: CASSPQGARTQYF
d_call: TRBD1; j_call: TRBJ2-7; v_call: TRBV18; clone_size: many; cdr3_length: 17; cdr3_nt: TGTGCCAGCTCACCAATCGACAGGGGCGGTATCTCCTACGAGCAGTACTTC; cdr3_aa: CASSPIDRGGISYEQYF
d_call: .; j_call: TRBJ2-7; v_call: TRBV7-8; clone_size: many; cdr3_length: 13; cdr3_nt: TGTGCCAGCAGCATCCAGGGCCCCTACGAGCAGTACTTC; cdr3_aa: CASSIQGPYEQYF
d_call: TRBD2; j_call: TRBJ2-5; v_call: TRBV4-1; clone_size: many; cdr3_length: 17; cdr3_nt: TGCGCCAGCAGCCAAGGAACAGCGGGGAGAACGAAGGAGACCCAGTACTTC; cdr3_aa: CASSQGTAGRTKETQYF
d_call: .; j_call: TRBJ1-5; v_call: TRBV3-1; clone_size: .; cdr3_length: 13; cdr3_nt: TGTGCCAGCAGCCAATCGCTAGATCAGCCCCAGCATTTT; cdr3_aa: CASSQSLDQPQHF
d_call: .; j_call: TRBJ2-6; v_call: TRBV11-2; clone_size: many; cdr3_length: 13; cdr3_nt: TGTGCCAGCAGGGCCTCTGGGGCCAACGTCCTGACTTTC; cdr3_aa: CASRASGANVLTF
d_call: .; j_call: TRBJ1-2; v_call: TRBV7-2; clone_size: many; cdr3_length: 13; cdr3_nt: TGTGCCAGCAGCAGCGCTACCAACTATGGCTACACCTTC; cdr3_aa: CASSSATNYGYTF
d_call: TRBD1; j_call: TRBJ2-5; v_call: TRBV5-4; clone_size: many; cdr3_length: 14; cdr3_nt: TGTGCCAGCAGACAGGGGCCACAGCAAGAGACCCAGTACTTC; cdr3_aa: CASRQGPQQETQYF
d_call: .; j_call: TRBJ2-2; v_call: TRBV7-7; clone_size: many; cdr3_length: 17; cdr3_nt: TGTGCCAGCAGCTCCAAATGGGACGGGTTGAACACCGGGGAGCTGTTTTTT; cdr3_aa: CASSSKWDGLNTGELFF
d_call: .; j_call: TRBJ1-3; v_call: TRBV4-1; clone_size: many; cdr3_length: 14; cdr3_nt: TGCGCCAGCAGCTCATGGAGGGCTGGAAACACCATATATTTT; cdr3_aa: CASSSWRAGNTIYF
d_call: .; j_call: TRBJ1-5; v_call: TRBV7-9; clone_size: few; cdr3_length: 11; cdr3_nt: TGTGCCTCGGGGGGCAATCAGCCCCAGCATTTT; cdr3_aa: CASGGNQPQHF
d_call: .; j_call: TRBJ2-1; v_call: TRBV4-2; clone_size: many; cdr3_length: 17; cdr3_nt: TGTGCCAGCAGCTTCTGGACAGCGGGGAGCTCCTACAATGAGCAGTTCTTC; cdr3_aa: CASSFWTAGSSYNEQFF
d_call: .; j_call: TRBJ1-5; v_call: TRBV7-9; clone_size: many; cdr3_length: 12; cdr3_nt: TGTGCCAGCAGCTTAGAAGATCAGCCCCAGCATTTT; cdr3_aa: CASSLEDQPQHF
d_call: .; j_call: TRBJ2-5; v_call: TRBV12-3/TRBV12-4; clone_size: many; cdr3_length: 14; cdr3_nt: TGTGCCAGCAGTTTTGGCGTAGGGCAAGAGACCCAGTACTTC; cdr3_aa: CASSFGVGQETQYF
d_call: TRBD2; j_call: TRBJ2-1; v_call: TRBV20-1; clone_size: many; cdr3_length: 12; cdr3_nt: TGCAGTGCTAGCGGGGGGGTCAATGAGCAGTTCTTC; cdr3_aa: CSASGGVNEQFF
d_call: TRBD2; j_call: TRBJ2-3; v_call: TRBV5-6; clone_size: few; cdr3_length: 16; cdr3_nt: TGTGCCAGCAGCTTGGGACGGGGGGAAGGGACAGATACGCAGTATTTT; cdr3_aa: CASSLGRGEGTDTQYF
d_call: .; j_call: TRBJ2-3; v_call: TRBV29-1; clone_size: many; cdr3_length: 12; cdr3_nt: TGCAGCCTCGCGAACGATCTAGATACGCAGTATTTT; cdr3_aa: CSLANDLDTQYF
d_call: TRBD1; j_call: TRBJ1-3; v_call: TRBV4-1; clone_size: few; cdr3_length: 17; cdr3_nt: TGCGCCAGCAGCCAGATGGGACAGGAAAACTCTGAAAACACCATATATTTT; cdr3_aa: CASSQMGQENSENTIYF
d_call: .; j_call: TRBJ2-7; v_call: TRBV30; clone_size: few; cdr3_length: 14; cdr3_nt: TGTGCCTGGAGTCTTACCGGGCGATCATACGAGCAGTACTTC; cdr3_aa: CAWSLTGRSYEQYF
d_call: .; j_call: TRBJ2-1; v_call: TRBV7-6; clone_size: many; cdr3_length: 13; cdr3_nt: TGTGCCAGCAGCTCGGGCCTTAACAATGAGCAGTTCTTC; cdr3_aa: CASSSGLNNEQFF
d_call: .; j_call: TRBJ1-1; v_call: TRBV18; clone_size: many; cdr3_length: 14; cdr3_nt: TGTGCCAGCTCACAAAACAGAGACAACACTGAAGCTTTCTTT; cdr3_aa: CASSQNRDNTEAFF
d_call: .; j_call: TRBJ2-1; v_call: TRBV6-5; clone_size: .; cdr3_length: 12; cdr3_nt: TGTGCCAGCAGTTCCAAAGTCAATGAGCAGTTCTTC; cdr3_aa: CASSSKVNEQFF
d_call: TRBD1; j_call: TRBJ1-6; v_call: TRBV14; clone_size: many; cdr3_length: 15; cdr3_nt: TGTGCCAGCAGCCTTGGGGGACAGTATAATTCACCCCTCCACTTT; cdr3_aa: CASSLGGQYNSPLHF
d_call: .; j_call: TRBJ1-4; v_call: TRBV19; clone_size: few; cdr3_length: 15; cdr3_nt: TGTGCCAGTAGTATTGTTGGGGCGCATCTCGAAAAACTGTTTTTT; cdr3_aa: CASSIVGAHLEKLFF
d_call: .; j_call: TRBJ1-1; v_call: TRBV20-1; clone_size: medium-sized; cdr3_length: 16; cdr3_nt: TGCAGTGCTAGAGATTTTGAGCAGGGCGGTAGCACTGAAGCTTTCTTT; cdr3_aa: CSARDFEQGGSTEAFF
d_call: TRBD2; j_call: TRBJ2-2; v_call: TRBV5-1; clone_size: many; cdr3_length: 17; cdr3_nt: TGCGCCAGCAGCATCCCGACTAGCGGGGGAGTCACCGGGGAGCTGTTTTTT; cdr3_aa: CASSIPTSGGVTGELFF
d_call: .; j_call: TRBJ2-3; v_call: TRBV7-9; clone_size: few; cdr3_length: 16; cdr3_nt: TGTGCCAGCAGCTTTTCTGGCGTCCTCAGCACAGATACGCAGTATTTT; cdr3_aa: CASSFSGVLSTDTQYF
d_call: .; j_call: TRBJ1-1; v_call: TRBV30; clone_size: many; cdr3_length: 13; cdr3_nt: TGTGCCTGGAGTAAGGGGAGTCGGACTGAAGCTTTCTTT; cdr3_aa: CAWSKGSRTEAFF
d_call: .; j_call: TRBJ2-3; v_call: TRBV7-2; clone_size: many; cdr3_length: 12; cdr3_nt: TGTGCCAGCAGCTTACCGTTTTATACGCAGTATTTT; cdr3_aa: CASSLPFYTQYF
d_call: .; j_call: TRBJ2-7; v_call: TRBV6-2/TRBV6-3; clone_size: many; cdr3_length: 13; cdr3_nt: TGTGCCAGCAGTTACGAGACGGCCTACGAGCAGTACTTC; cdr3_aa: CASSYETAYEQYF
d_call: TRBD2; j_call: TRBJ2-7; v_call: TRBV5-1; clone_size: few; cdr3_length: 15; cdr3_nt: TGCGCCAGCAGCTTTAGTAGCGGGGGGGACTACGAGCAGTACTTC; cdr3_aa: CASSFSSGGDYEQYF
d_call: .; j_call: TRBJ1-2; v_call: TRBV12-3/TRBV12-4; clone_size: many; cdr3_length: 15; cdr3_nt: TGTGCCAGCAGTTTAGCGGGGTTCCGCTCAGATGGCTACACCTTC; cdr3_aa: CASSLAGFRSDGYTF
d_call: .; j_call: TRBJ2-1; v_call: TRBV12-3/TRBV12-4; clone_size: .; cdr3_length: 11; cdr3_nt: TGTGCCAGCGGTCAATTTATCGAGCAGTTCTTC; cdr3_aa: CASGQFIEQFF
d_call: .; j_call: TRBJ2-7; v_call: TRBV12-3/TRBV12-4; clone_size: many; cdr3_length: 12; cdr3_nt: TGTGCCAGCAGTTTAGGGACCGGGACCTTCTTCTTC; cdr3_aa: CASSLGTGTFFF
d_call: .; j_call: TRBJ1-2; v_call: TRBV7-6; clone_size: .; cdr3_length: 12; cdr3_nt: TGTGCCGTTAAGAACAGGCCCTATGGCTACACCTTC; cdr3_aa: CAVKNRPYGYTF
d_call: .; j_call: TRBJ2-7; v_call: TRBV29-1; clone_size: many; cdr3_length: 12; cdr3_nt: TGCAGCGTTACCGGGATCTCCTACGAGCAGTACTTC; cdr3_aa: CSVTGISYEQYF
d_call: .; j_call: TRBJ2-3; v_call: TRBV7-8; clone_size: many; cdr3_length: 13; cdr3_nt: TGTGCCAGCAGCCCTCTTAGGACAGATACGCAGTATTTT; cdr3_aa: CASSPLRTDTQYF
d_call: TRBD1; j_call: TRBJ1-2; v_call: TRBV29-1; clone_size: .; cdr3_length: 14; cdr3_nt: TGCAGCGCTTCCCCCCGGGACAGTAACTATGGCTACACCTTC; cdr3_aa: CSASPRDSNYGYTF
d_call: .; j_call: TRBJ1-1; v_call: TRBV6-5; clone_size: many; cdr3_length: 13; cdr3_nt: TGTGCCAGCAGATACAGGCCGAACACTGAAGCTTTCTTT; cdr3_aa: CASRYRPNTEAFF
d_call: .; j_call: TRBJ1-1; v_call: TRBV5-1; clone_size: many; cdr3_length: 14; cdr3_nt: TGCGCCAGCGGGACCGCTTTGGGGGACACTGAAGCTTTCTTT; cdr3_aa: CASGTALGDTEAFF